The clone carrying this T cell receptor beta chain has ten or more counts. Antigen: not known. Together with thyroid ultrasound, orbital computed tomography, serum thyroxine and TRAb, clinical symptoms were used for diagnoses. Amplification yielded TCR beta CDR3 regions, with RNA transcripts as the source. Initially, a first-round RT-PCR of the TCR CDR3 employed the HTBI primer set. TCRdb re-called the multiplex PCR reads with MiXCR, one entry per CDR3 protein. This sample yields about 720,000 distinct CDR3 sequences, of which around 19% are seen a single time; 16% belongs to the top ten. This sample is part of a study of T cells in Graves' hyperthyroidism and ophthalmopathy. Whole-study results and caveats: In simple terms, a model built on 13 V-J features told ophthalmopathy apart from stable hyperthyroidism.

The V and J ends lost 6 bases and 6 bases respectively, with 21 bases between them. In germline, CDR1 is MNHEY, CDR2 SMNVEV (reference sequence). The CDR3 length is 15 residues. Sequenced material: blood. The clonotype was recovered from a woman between 50 and 59 years old with Graves' hyperthyroidism that later progressed to Graves' ophthalmopathy. V and J are TRBV27 and TRBJ2-7; D is perhaps TRBD1 or TRBD2 (6 bases each). The CDR3 reads CASSSSLRGPSEQYF. The CDR3 DNA follows: TGTGCCAGCAGCTCCTCCCTACGGGGGCCGAGCGAGCAGTACTTC.